Below are 19 T cell receptor beta chains sequenced from a single sample in a study of identifying expanded T cells in peripheral blood. Some clones are missing from TCRdb's copy, which holds only in-frame ones; the method was immunoSEQ multiplex PCR. The data contain around 76,000 clones, almost 90% of them singletons. The sequenced sample consisted of blood. Every receptor here comes from a person between 18 and 75 years old in good health.

The chain uses TRBV7-6 and TRBJ1-1; D gene unclear. The germline CDR1 and CDR2 sequences are SGHVS and FNYEAQ. Trimming took off 5 bases at V and 1 base at J, with 14 bases between the two ends. This CDR3 contains 15 residues. CDR3 region: CASSHQFDENTEAFF. CDR3 coding DNA: TGTGCCAGCAGCCATCAATTTGATGAGAACACTGAAGCTTTCTTT.

In DNA form, the CDR3 reads TGTGCCAGCAGCTTATCCGGTTCTACGGCGTTCCTCCACTTT. Encoded protein: CASSLSGSTAFLHF. The chain has TRBV7-8 and TRBJ1-6; no firm D call. The CDR3 is made up of 14 amino acids. From germline, CDR1 is SGHVS and CDR2 FQNEAQ. The V and J ends lost 2 bases and 15 bases respectively, with 17 bases between them.

J is TRBJ1-4 and V is TRBV29-1; D gene uncertain. The CDR3 length is 14 residues. V was shortened by 5 bases and J by 8 bases, with 18 bases between the two germline ends. CDR1 and CDR2 (germline): SQVTM, ANQGSEA. CDR3 DNA sequence: TGCAGCGTTCGGGATTCTCGGGATGGGGAAAAACTGTTTTTT. Its protein product is CSVRDSRDGEKLFF.

The chain combines TRBV10-3 with TRBJ2-2; tentatively, D is TRBD1 (6 bases). Germline-derived CDR1 and CDR2 are ENHRY and SYGVKD. Trimming cost V 2 bases and J 1 base, with 11 bases left between them. The CDR3 spans 16 residues. In DNA, the CDR3 is TGTGCCATCAGTGAGCTCGGACAGAAGAACACCGGGGAGCTGTTTTTT. The encoded protein is CAISELGQKNTGELFF.

This chain connects TRBV28 to TRBJ2-7, with 7 bases lining up with TRBD2. With V trimmed by 5 bases and J by 5 bases, 12 bases remained unmatched. CDR1 and CDR2 from the germline V gene are MDHEN and SYDVKM. This CDR3 region has 15 residues. The CDR3 reads CASSLPFGGIHEQYF. CDR3 nucleotides: TGTGCCAGCAGTCTCCCATTCGGGGGGATCCACGAGCAGTACTTC.

V gene TRBV7-2 combines with J gene TRBJ2-3; D call uncertain. CDR3 length: 14 amino acids. Deletions cut 5 bases from V and 0 bases from J, with 9 bases between. Germline CDR1 reads SGHTA; CDR2 reads FQGNSA. DNA for the CDR3: TGTGCCAGCAGCCCCTCACACAGCACAGATACGCAGTATTTT. The encoded protein is CASSPSHSTDTQYF.

This chain joins TRBV4-2 and TRBJ2-7; the D is unclear. The CDR3 extends over 13 amino acids. The germline CDR1 and CDR2 sequences are LGHNA and YNFKEQ. Deletions cut 4 bases from V and 7 bases from J, with 14 bases between. CDR3 amino acids: CASSPAGYGEQYF. The CDR3 bases are TGTGCCAGCAGCCCTGCCGGGTATGGGGAGCAGTACTTC.

The V call is TRBV6-5, the J call TRBJ2-2; 7 bases agree with TRBD1. Per the germline V gene, CDR1 is MNHEY and CDR2 is SVGAGI. CDR3 length: 13 amino acids. V shed 6 bases, J shed 6 bases, and the junction held 4 bases outside the gene matches. The CDR3 spells CASRFQGAGELFF. The CDR3 DNA reads as TGTGCCAGCAGATTCCAGGGGGCCGGGGAGCTGTTTTTT.

The chain uses TRBV19 and TRBJ2-3; 7 bases align to TRBD2. The germline gives CDR1 LNHDA, CDR2 SQIVND (reference sequence). The CDR3 contains 13 residues. The ends lost 4 bases at V and 8 bases at J; junction bases unmatched: 6. The CDR3, as DNA: TGTGCCAGTAGTACTGGGAGGGGCGGTACGCAGTATTTT. This encodes CASSTGRGGTQYF.

This clone was detected once. The V and J genes are TRBV6-5 and TRBJ2-7, with D maybe TRBD1 (5 bases). CDR3 length: 14 residues. Germline V CDR1 and CDR2: MNHEY, SVGAGI. Trimming removed 0 bases from V and 3 bases from J, with 9 bases in between. The CDR3 nucleotides are TGTGCCAGCAGTTACTCGCAGGGAATCTACGAGCAGTACTTC. It yields the protein CASSYSQGIYEQYF.

The CDR3 loop is CASRSGTSGIEQYF. In DNA form, the CDR3 reads TGTGCCAGCAGGTCCGGGACTAGCGGGATCGAGCAGTACTTC. The rearrangement joins TRBV27 to TRBJ2-7; 13 nucleotides match TRBD2. This CDR3 region has 14 residues. The V gene's germline CDR1 is MNHEY and CDR2 SMNVEV (reference sequence). J lost 6 bases, V lost 6 bases, and 5 bases had no gene match.

The chain links TRBV5-6 to TRBJ2-2, with TRBD2 identical over 9 bases. CDR1 and CDR2 from the germline V gene are SGHDT and YYEEEE. After removal of 4 bases from V and 4 bases from J, the junction contained 5 bases not matched to a gene. The CDR3 runs 15 residues. CDR3 coding DNA: TGTGCCAGCAGCAGGCTAGCGGGACCCACCGGGGAGCTGTTTTTT. This encodes CASSRLAGPTGELFF.

This chain joins TRBV21-1 and TRBJ2-3; whether TRBD2, the table's D call, matches the DNA was not checked. TRBV21-1 is shown as a pseudogene. This CDR3 region has 15 residues. CDR3 residues: CASSSATTSTDTQYF. In nucleotides, the CDR3 is TGTGCCAGCAGCAGCGCGACCACTAGTACGGATACGCAGTATTTT.

The CDR3 coding sequence is TGTGCCAGCAGCGTAGATGCAGGCAGAGAGATCGAGACCCAGTACTTC. Protein: CASSVDAGREIETQYF. This chain connects TRBV9 to TRBJ2-5; D is undetermined. The CDR3 is 16 amino acids. CDR1 and CDR2 from the germline V gene are SGDLS and YYNGEE. Trimming pared 0 bases from V and 5 bases from J, leaving 17 bases between.

V usage is TRBV4-3 and J usage is TRBJ1-4, with TRBD1 matching 10 bases. This CDR3 is built from 15 residues. Germline loops: CDR1 LGHNA, CDR2 YSLEER. Trimming cost V 4 bases and J 14 bases; bases outside gene matches: 13. CDR3 sequence: CASSRLGQGEEALFF. Here the CDR3 DNA reads TGCGCCAGCAGCCGCCTTGGACAGGGGGAGGAGGCCCTGTTTTTT.

The chain is built from TRBV7-9 and TRBJ2-1, with 7 positions matching TRBD2. With V trimmed by 2 bases and J by 5 bases, 12 bases remained unmatched. Germline CDR1 and CDR2: SEHNR and FQNEAQ (reference sequence). The CDR3 contains 17 residues. The CDR3: CASSLLAGLGSHNEQFF. As DNA, the CDR3 is TGTGCCAGCAGCTTACTCGCTGGACTAGGTTCCCACAATGAGCAGTTCTTC.

The V gene is TRBV2, the J gene TRBJ2-4, with D uncertain. CDR1 is SNHLY, CDR2 FYNNEI, per germline. Trimming cost V 8 bases and J 0 bases, with 11 bases left between them. CDR3 length: 14 amino acids. The DNA for the CDR3 is TGTGCCAGCCGGGCAGAGCTAGCCAAAAACATTCAGTACTTC. Translation gives CASRAELAKNIQYF.

This sequence joins TRBV7-7 and TRBJ2-5; no definite D call. V was shortened by 2 bases and J by 1 base, with 5 bases between the two germline ends. CDR3 size: 13 residues. Germline V lookup: CDR1 SSHAT, CDR2 FNYEAQ (reference sequence). The CDR3 region is CASSLQSQETQYF. Here the CDR3 DNA reads TGTGCCAGCAGCTTACAGAGCCAAGAGACCCAGTACTTC.

The chain uses TRBV7-2 and TRBJ2-7, with 8 bases matching TRBD2. The CDR3 is made up of 14 amino acids. After removal of 5 bases from V and 6 bases from J, the junction contained 9 bases not matched to a gene. Germline V lookup: CDR1 SGHTA, CDR2 FQGNSA. CDR3 sequence reads: CASSRTSGTLEQYF. In nucleotides, the CDR3 is TGTGCCAGCAGCCGAACTAGCGGCACCCTCGAGCAGTACTTC.